The 24 T cell receptor beta chains below were found in one sample sequenced in a study of CD8 T cells in Susac syndrome. Reverse transcription of roughly 0.5 to 1 ug RNA was carried out with random hexamers. TCRdb re-called the immunoSEQ multiplex PCR reads with MiXCR, one entry per CDR3 protein. Of about 140,000 distinct CDR3 sequences listed, more than 85% are singletons. Sequencing was done on a sample of CD8+ T cells from PBMCs. Source of these receptors: a human donor with Susac syndrome.

This chain uses TRBV7-2 with TRBJ2-1, with D hard to call. This CDR3 has 15 residues. Germline CDR1 and CDR2: SGHTA and FQGNSA. Trimming stripped 3 bases from V and 0 bases from J, with 9 bases between. The CDR3 protein is CASSFWESSYNEQFF. The DNA of the CDR3 is TGTGCCAGCAGCTTTTGGGAAAGCTCCTACAATGAGCAGTTCTTC.

The V call is TRBV28, the J call TRBJ2-1; 8 bases fit TRBD1. This CDR3 has 15 residues. V shed 5 bases, J shed 10 bases, and the junction held 13 bases outside the gene matches. CDR1 and CDR2 from the germline V gene are MDHEN and SYDVKM. The CDR3 region is CASSQDRVLGGEQFF. DNA of the CDR3: TGTGCCAGCAGTCAGGACAGGGTCCTTGGTGGAGAGCAGTTCTTC.

The chain employs TRBV24-1 and TRBJ2-1; D uncertain. Germline CDR1 is KGHDR and CDR2 is SFDVKD. The CDR3 length is 15 residues. Trimming took 4 bases from V and 4 from J, leaving 13 bases between them. CDR3 in amino acids: CATSEKVFPYNEQFF. CDR3 DNA sequence: TGTGCCACCAGTGAAAAGGTTTTCCCTTACAATGAGCAGTTCTTC.

There are a few counts of this clonotype. The chain links TRBV7-9 to TRBJ2-1, with D unresolved. Trimming shortened V by 1 base and J by 7 bases, and 5 bases separated the two germline ends. Per germline, CDR1 SEHNR and CDR2 FQNEAQ (reference sequence). The CDR3 totals 12 residues. CDR3 DNA: TGTGCCAGCAGCTTAGGGCAAAATGAGCAGTTCTTC. Translated, it gives CASSLGQNEQFF. Filled out from reference TRBV7-9 and TRBJ2-1, the complete variable domain reads DTGVSQNPRHKITKRGQNVTFRCDPISEHNRLYWYRQTLGQGPEFLTYFQNEAQLEKSRLLSDRFSAERPKGSFSTLEIQRTEQGDSAMYLCASSLGQNEQFFGPGTRLTVL.

The chain uses TRBV19 and TRBJ2-7; no clear D. V was clipped by 8 bases and J by 4 bases, with 6 bases between them. Looked up from germline, CDR1 is LNHDA and CDR2 is SQIVND (reference sequence). This CDR3 has 10 residues. As DNA, the CDR3 is TGTGCCAGTGGGGATTACGAGCAGTACTTC. Protein sequence: CASGDYEQYF.

Note on this clonotype: Relative to the germline gene, one junction end is altered; a read error may explain this. This chain uses TRBV20-1 with TRBJ2-7; TRBD2 is a possible D gene (6 bases). Looked up from germline, CDR1 is DFQATT and CDR2 is SNEGSKA (reference sequence). This CDR3 is built from 14 residues. DNA of the CDR3: TGCAGTGCAAGAGATCGGCGGGGCTCCTACGAGCAGTACTTC. It is translated as CSARDRRGSYEQYF.

The chain carries TRBV9 and TRBJ1-1; maybe TRBD1 (6 bases). The CDR3 is 13 residues long. The V end lost 8 bases, the J end lost 7 bases, and 18 bases lay between the germline ends. Germline lookup yields CDR1 SGDLS and CDR2 YYNGEE. For the CDR3, the DNA is TGTGCCAGTCAGGGGCAGAGGAGCATTGAAGCTTTCTTT. Amino acid sequence: CASQGQRSIEAFF.

V and J are TRBV5-6 and TRBJ1-1; D gene ambiguous. Germline assignment: CDR1 SGHDT and CDR2 YYEEEE. CDR3 size: 13 residues. V lost 5 bases and J lost 6, with 14 bases in between. CDR3 bases: TGTGCCAGCAGTCCTCCAGCAGGCTCTGAAGCTTTCTTT. Its translation: CASSPPAGSEAFF. The variable domain in full, with the rest retrieved from reference TRBV5-6 and TRBJ1-1, is DAGVTQSPTHLIKTRGQQVTLRCSPKSGHDTVSWYQQALGQGPQFIFQYYEEEERQRGNFPDRFSGHQFPNYSSELNVNALLLGDSALYLCASSPPAGSEAFFGQGTRLTVV.

The rearrangement uses TRBV2 and TRBJ2-7; D gene ambiguous. Trimming cost V 1 base and J 6 bases, with 10 bases left between them. This CDR3 region has 13 residues. CDR1 is SNHLY and CDR2 is FYNNEI in the germline V gene. In DNA form, the CDR3 reads TGTGCCAGCAGTGAAGACGGCGGTCTCGAGCAGTACTTC. This codes for CASSEDGGLEQYF.

This clonotype was seen just once. The rearrangement links TRBV7-9 to TRBJ1-5; D unresolved. The germline CDR1 and CDR2 sequences are SEHNR and FQNEAQ (reference sequence). CDR3 length equals 13 residues. V was clipped by 4 bases and J by 1 base, with 5 bases between them. The CDR3 reads CASSWKSNQPQHF. CDR3 coding DNA: TGTGCCAGCAGCTGGAAAAGCAATCAGCCCCAGCATTTT. Filled out from reference TRBV7-9 and TRBJ1-5, the complete variable domain reads DTGVSQNPRHKITKRGQNVTFRCDPISEHNRLYWYRQTLGQGPEFLTYFQNEAQLEKSRLLSDRFSAERPKGSFSTLEIQRTEQGDSAMYLCASSWKSNQPQHFGDGTRLSIL.

The rearrangement uses TRBV2 and TRBJ2-7; 7 bases are shared with TRBD2. The germline CDR1 and CDR2 sequences are SNHLY and FYNNEI. The CDR3 is 13 residues long. With V trimmed by 8 bases and J by 6 bases, 10 bases remained unmatched. The CDR3 loop is CASGWAGAPEQYF. The DNA for the CDR3 is TGTGCCAGCGGGTGGGCGGGAGCGCCCGAGCAGTACTTC.

The V and J genes are TRBV11-2 and TRBJ1-1; D is possibly TRBD1 (6 bases). Germline lookup yields CDR1 SGHAT and CDR2 FQNNGV. Trimming removed 4 bases from V and 3 bases from J, with 15 bases in between. The length of the CDR3 is 15 residues. The DNA for the CDR3 is TGTGCCAGCAGCTCGTTCGGGGGGCTGGACACTGAAGCTTTCTTT. This encodes CASSSFGGLDTEAFF. Full variable domain (missing parts from reference TRBV11-2 and TRBJ1-1): EAGVAQSPRYKIIEKRQSVAFWCNPISGHATLYWYQQILGQGPKLLIQFQNNGVVDDSQLPKDRFSAERLKGVDSTLKIQPAKLEDSAVYLCASSSFGGLDTEAFFGQGTRLTVV.

The rearrangement joins TRBV19 to TRBJ2-1, with D possibly being TRBD2 (6 bases). V dropped 6 bases and J dropped 5 bases, with 11 bases sitting between them. The CDR3 totals 13 residues. Germline loops: CDR1 LNHDA, CDR2 SQIVND (reference sequence). DNA of the CDR3: TGTGCCAGTAGGCCAGCGGGTAACAATGAGCAGTTCTTC. Its translation is CASRPAGNNEQFF.

The rearrangement joins TRBV3-1 to TRBJ2-5, with 8 bases lining up with TRBD2. Looked up from germline, CDR1 is LGHDT and CDR2 is YNNKEL (reference sequence). The CDR3 is 17 residues long. Germline trimming cut 1 base from V and 0 bases from J; bases unmatched to any gene: 7. The CDR3 protein is CASSQVHPGGDQETQYF. CDR3 in DNA: TGTGCCAGCAGCCAAGTTCATCCGGGAGGGGACCAAGAGACCCAGTACTTC.

The chain carries TRBV29-1 and TRBJ1-2; the D gene is possibly TRBD1 (5 bases). Trimming took 4 bases from V and 8 from J, leaving 14 bases between them. This CDR3 is built from 12 residues. Germline V lookup: CDR1 SQVTM, CDR2 ANQGSEA. The CDR3 reads CSVGRGAVGYTF. The CDR3 nucleotides read TGCAGCGTTGGACGAGGGGCCGTAGGCTACACCTTC.

The chain couples TRBV21-1 to TRBJ2-1. TRBV21-1 is a pseudogene segment. The CDR3 loop spans 15 amino acids. In DNA form, the CDR3 reads TGTGCCAGCAGCAAAGCAGGGTTCGGTAAAGATGAGCAGTTCTTC. This codes for CASSKAGFGKDEQFF.

The V call is TRBV9, the J call TRBJ2-1; 9 bases agree with TRBD2. The length of the CDR3 is 15 residues. Trimming cost V 5 bases and J 2 bases; bases outside gene matches: 5. Germline values: CDR1 SGDLS, CDR2 YYNGEE. CDR3 protein: CASSRAGGPYNEQFF. CDR3 in DNA: TGTGCCAGCAGTCGAGCGGGAGGCCCCTACAATGAGCAGTTCTTC.

The rearrangement links TRBV9 to TRBJ1-5, with a weak D call TRBD1 (5 bases). Germline V lookup: CDR1 SGDLS, CDR2 YYNGEE. This CDR3 comprises 14 residues. With 2 bases removed from V and 2 bases from J, the gap between germline ends came to 8 bases. This CDR3 reads CASSVGVGNQPQHF. The CDR3 DNA is TGTGCCAGCAGCGTGGGGGTTGGCAATCAGCCCCAGCATTTT.

The chain uses TRBV28 and TRBJ1-2, with no clear D. The CDR3 covers 12 residues. The V gene's germline CDR1 is MDHEN and CDR2 SYDVKM. The V gene lost 5 bases and the J gene lost 7 bases, with 11 bases spanning the gap. CDR3 residues: CASSPQMAGYTF. CDR3 DNA: TGTGCCAGCAGTCCACAAATGGCTGGCTACACCTTC.

Only one count was recorded for this clonotype. V is TRBV6-5 and J is TRBJ2-1; no firm D call. CDR1 is MNHEY, CDR2 SVGAGI, per germline. The CDR3 runs to 15 residues. Trimming stripped 2 bases from V and 4 bases from J, with 12 bases between. The CDR3 bases are TGTGCCAGCAGTTACAGCGAGACACCTTACAATGAGCAGTTCTTC. Residues: CASSYSETPYNEQFF.

This clonotype was observed once. The gene calls are TRBV24-1 and TRBJ2-1; 8 nucleotides agree with TRBD2. V gave up 3 bases and J gave up 6 bases; unmatched junction bases: 6. Per the germline V gene, CDR1 is KGHDR and CDR2 is SFDVKD. The CDR3 loop spans 15 amino acids. The CDR3: CATSDGGLGLNEQFF. In DNA, the CDR3 is TGTGCCACCAGTGATGGGGGACTAGGTCTCAATGAGCAGTTCTTC.

The chain combines TRBV9 with TRBJ1-2; the D gene is possibly TRBD1 (6 bases). Germline V gene sequence: CDR1 SGDLS, CDR2 YYNGEE. The V end lost 3 bases, the J end lost 8 bases, and 20 bases lay between the germline ends. CDR3 length: 15 amino acids. The chain's CDR3 is CASSEEGQGWTGYTF. The CDR3 region has the DNA TGTGCCAGCAGCGAGGAGGGACAAGGTTGGACCGGCTACACCTTC.

The chain uses TRBV30 and TRBJ1-3; D is possibly TRBD1 (5 bases). The CDR3 covers 15 residues. Germline V lookup: CDR1 GTSNPN, CDR2 SVGIG (reference sequence). The ends were cut back, 7 bases at V and 5 bases at J, with 21 bases in the middle. CDR3 loop: CASLPGTLERNTIYF. Here the CDR3 DNA reads TGTGCCTCCCTCCCGGGGACCCTGGAGAGAAACACCATATATTTT.

The CDR3 here is CAISVSGTQNTEAFF. The CDR3 DNA reads TGTGCCATCAGTGTTTCCGGGACTCAAAACACTGAAGCTTTCTTT. The gene calls are TRBV10-3 and TRBJ1-1; D perhaps matches TRBD1 (5 bases). With 4 bases removed from V and 2 bases from J, the gap between germline ends came to 14 bases. The length of the CDR3 is 15 residues. The germline V gene has CDR1 ENHRY and CDR2 SYGVKD.